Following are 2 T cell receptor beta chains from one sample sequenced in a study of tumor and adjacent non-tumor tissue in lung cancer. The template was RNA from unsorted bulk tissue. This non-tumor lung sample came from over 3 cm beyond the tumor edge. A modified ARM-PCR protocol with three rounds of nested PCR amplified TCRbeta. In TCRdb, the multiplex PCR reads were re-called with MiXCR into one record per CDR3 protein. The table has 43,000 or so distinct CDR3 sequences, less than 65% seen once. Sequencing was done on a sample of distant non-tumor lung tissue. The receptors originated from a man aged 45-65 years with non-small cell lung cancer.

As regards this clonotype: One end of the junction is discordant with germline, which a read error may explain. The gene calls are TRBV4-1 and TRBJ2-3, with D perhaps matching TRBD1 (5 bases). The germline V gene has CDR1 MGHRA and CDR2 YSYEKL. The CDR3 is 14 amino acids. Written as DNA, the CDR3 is TGCACCAGCAGCTTCCAGGGCTATACAGATACGCAGTATTTT. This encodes CTSSFQGYTDTQYF.

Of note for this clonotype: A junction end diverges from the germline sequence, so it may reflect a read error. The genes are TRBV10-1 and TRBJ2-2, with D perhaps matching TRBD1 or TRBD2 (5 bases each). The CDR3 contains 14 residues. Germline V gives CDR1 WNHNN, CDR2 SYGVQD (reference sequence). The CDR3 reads CASSGGVSTGELFF. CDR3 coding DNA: TGTGCCAGCAGTGGGGGAGTGAGCACCGGGGAGCTGTTTTTT.